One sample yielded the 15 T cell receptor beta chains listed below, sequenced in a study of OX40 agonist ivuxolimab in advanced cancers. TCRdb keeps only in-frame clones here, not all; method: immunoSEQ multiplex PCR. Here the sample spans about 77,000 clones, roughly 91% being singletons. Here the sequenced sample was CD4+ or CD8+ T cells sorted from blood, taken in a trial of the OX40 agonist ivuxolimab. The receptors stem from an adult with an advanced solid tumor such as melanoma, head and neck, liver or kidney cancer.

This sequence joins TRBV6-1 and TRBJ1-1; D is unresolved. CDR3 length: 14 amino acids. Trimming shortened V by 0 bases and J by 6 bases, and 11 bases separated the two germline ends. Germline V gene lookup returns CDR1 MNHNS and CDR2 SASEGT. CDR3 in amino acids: CASSEARGDAEAFF. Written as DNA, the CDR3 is TGTGCCAGCAGTGAAGCTAGAGGAGACGCTGAAGCTTTCTTT.

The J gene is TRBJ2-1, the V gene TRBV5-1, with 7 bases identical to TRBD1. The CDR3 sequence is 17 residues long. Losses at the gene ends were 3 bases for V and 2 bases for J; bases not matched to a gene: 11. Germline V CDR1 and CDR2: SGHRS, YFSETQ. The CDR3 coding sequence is TGCGCCAGCAGCTCCAAATCGACAGGGCCAACCTACAATGAGCAGTTCTTC. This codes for CASSSKSTGPTYNEQFF.

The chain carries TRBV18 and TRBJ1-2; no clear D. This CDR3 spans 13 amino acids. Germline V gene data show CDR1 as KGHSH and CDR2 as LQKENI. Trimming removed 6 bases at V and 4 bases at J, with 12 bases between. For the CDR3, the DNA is TGTGCCAGCTCCGGGTCCGGGAGCTATGGCTACACCTTC. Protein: CASSGSGSYGYTF.

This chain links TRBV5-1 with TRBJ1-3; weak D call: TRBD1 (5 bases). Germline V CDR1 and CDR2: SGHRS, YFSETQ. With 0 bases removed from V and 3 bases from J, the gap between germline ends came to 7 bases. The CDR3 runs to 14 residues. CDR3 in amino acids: CASSLAGYGNTIYF. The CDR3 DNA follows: TGCGCCAGCAGCTTGGCAGGGTATGGAAACACCATATATTTT.

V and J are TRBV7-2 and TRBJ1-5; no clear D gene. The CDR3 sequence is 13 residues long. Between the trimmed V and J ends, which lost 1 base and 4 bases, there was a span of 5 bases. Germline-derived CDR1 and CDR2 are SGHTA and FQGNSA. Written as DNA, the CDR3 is TGTGCCAGCAGCTTAGTGGAGAATCAGCCCCAGCATTTT. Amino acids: CASSLVENQPQHF.

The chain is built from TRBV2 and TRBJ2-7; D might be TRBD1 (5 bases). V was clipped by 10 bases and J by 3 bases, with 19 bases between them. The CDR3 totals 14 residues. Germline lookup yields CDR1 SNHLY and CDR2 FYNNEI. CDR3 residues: CATLGRISDYEQYF. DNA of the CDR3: TGTGCCACCCTGGGGCGCATAAGTGACTACGAGCAGTACTTC. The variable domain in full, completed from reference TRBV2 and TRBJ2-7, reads EPEVTQTPSHQVTQMGQEVILRCVPISNHLYFYWYRQILGQKVEFLVSFYNNEISEKSEIFDDQFSVERPDGSNFTLKIRSTKLEDSAMYFCATLGRISDYEQYFGPGTRLTVT.

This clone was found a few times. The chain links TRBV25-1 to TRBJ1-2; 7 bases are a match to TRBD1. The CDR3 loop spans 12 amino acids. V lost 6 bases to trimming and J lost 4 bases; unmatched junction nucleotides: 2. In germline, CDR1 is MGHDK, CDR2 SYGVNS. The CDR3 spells CASRRDSYGYTF. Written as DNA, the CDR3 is TGTGCCAGCAGGCGGGACAGCTATGGCTACACCTTC.

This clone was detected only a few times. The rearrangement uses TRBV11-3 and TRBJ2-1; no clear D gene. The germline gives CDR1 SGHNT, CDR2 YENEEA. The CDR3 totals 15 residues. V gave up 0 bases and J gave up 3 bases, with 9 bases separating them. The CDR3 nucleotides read TGTGCCAGCAGCTTAGACGGCGTTGACTACAATGAGCAGTTCTTC. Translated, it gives CASSLDGVDYNEQFF.

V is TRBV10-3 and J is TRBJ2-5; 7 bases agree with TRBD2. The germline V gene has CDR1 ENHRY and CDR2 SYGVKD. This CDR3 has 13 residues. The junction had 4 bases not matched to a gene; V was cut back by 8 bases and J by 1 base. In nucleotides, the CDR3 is TGTGCCATCGCCCCTAGCGGCCAAGAGACCCAGTACTTC. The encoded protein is CAIAPSGQETQYF.

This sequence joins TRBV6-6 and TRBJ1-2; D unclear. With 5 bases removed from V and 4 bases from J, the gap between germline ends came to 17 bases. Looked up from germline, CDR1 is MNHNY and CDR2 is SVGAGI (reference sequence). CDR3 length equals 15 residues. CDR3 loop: CASSQSDNSAYGYTF. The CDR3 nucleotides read TGTGCCAGCAGTCAATCTGACAATTCGGCCTATGGCTACACCTTC.

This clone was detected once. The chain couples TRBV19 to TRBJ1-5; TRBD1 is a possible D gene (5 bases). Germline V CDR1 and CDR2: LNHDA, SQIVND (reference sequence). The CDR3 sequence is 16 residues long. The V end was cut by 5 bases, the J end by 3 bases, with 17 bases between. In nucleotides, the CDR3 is TGTGCCAGTAGTGTGGCAGGGCCCTTCCCCAATCAGCCCCAGCATTTT. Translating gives CASSVAGPFPNQPQHF.

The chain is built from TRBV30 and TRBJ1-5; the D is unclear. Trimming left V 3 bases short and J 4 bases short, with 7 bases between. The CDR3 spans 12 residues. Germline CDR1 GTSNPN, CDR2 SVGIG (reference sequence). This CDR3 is CAWSGGNQPQHF. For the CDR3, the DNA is TGTGCCTGGAGCGGAGGAAATCAGCCCCAGCATTTT. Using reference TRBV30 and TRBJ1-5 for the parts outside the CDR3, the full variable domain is SQTIHQWPATLVQPVGSPLSLECTVEGTSNPNLYWYRQAAGRGLQLLFYSVGIGQISSEVPQNLSASRPQDRQFILSSKKLLLSDSGFYLCAWSGGNQPQHFGDGTRLSIL.

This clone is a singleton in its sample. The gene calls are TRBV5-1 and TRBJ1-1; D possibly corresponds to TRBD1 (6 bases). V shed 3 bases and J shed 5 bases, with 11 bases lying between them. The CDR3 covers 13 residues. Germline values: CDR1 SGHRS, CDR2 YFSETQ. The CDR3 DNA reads TGCGCCAGCAGCTACAGGGAGGGGACTGAAGCTTTCTTT. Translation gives CASSYREGTEAFF. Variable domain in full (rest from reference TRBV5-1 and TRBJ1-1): KAGVTQTPRYLIKTRGQQVTLSCSPISGHRSVSWYQQTPGQGLQFLFEYFSETQRNKGNFPGRFSGRQFSNSRSEMNVSTLELGDSALYLCASSYREGTEAFFGQGTRLTVV.

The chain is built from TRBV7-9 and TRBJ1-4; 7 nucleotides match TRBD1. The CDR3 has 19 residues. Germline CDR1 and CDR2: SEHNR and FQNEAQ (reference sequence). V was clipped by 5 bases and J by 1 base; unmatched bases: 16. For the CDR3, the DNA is TGTGCCAGCAGCGCCCTCAGGGGCCCCAGGGGGGAAACTAATGAAAAACTGTTTTTT. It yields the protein CASSALRGPRGETNEKLFF.

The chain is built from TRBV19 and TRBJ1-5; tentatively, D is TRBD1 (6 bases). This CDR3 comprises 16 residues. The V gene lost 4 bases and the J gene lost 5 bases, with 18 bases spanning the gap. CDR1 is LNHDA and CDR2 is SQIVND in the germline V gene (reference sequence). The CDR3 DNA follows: TGTGCCAGTAGTACACCTCAGGGGAGGGGAGATCAGCCCCAGCATTTT. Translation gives CASSTPQGRGDQPQHF.